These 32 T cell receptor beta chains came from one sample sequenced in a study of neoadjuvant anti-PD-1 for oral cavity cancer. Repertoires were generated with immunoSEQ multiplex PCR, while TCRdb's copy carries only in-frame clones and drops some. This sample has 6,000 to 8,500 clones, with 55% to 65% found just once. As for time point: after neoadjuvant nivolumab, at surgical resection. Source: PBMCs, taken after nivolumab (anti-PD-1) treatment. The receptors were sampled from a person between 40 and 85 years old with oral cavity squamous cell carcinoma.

This chain's CDR3 is CASSLTGGGAPISYTF. The CDR3 nucleotides read TGTGCCAGCAGCTTAACGGGCGGGGGCGCTCCTATAAGCTACACCTTC. J is TRBJ1-2 and V is TRBV7-3; TRBD1 might be the D (6 bases). This CDR3 is built from 16 residues. Germline V gene data show CDR1 as SGHTA and CDR2 as FQGTGA. The V end was cut by 0 bases, the J end by 9 bases, with 20 bases between.

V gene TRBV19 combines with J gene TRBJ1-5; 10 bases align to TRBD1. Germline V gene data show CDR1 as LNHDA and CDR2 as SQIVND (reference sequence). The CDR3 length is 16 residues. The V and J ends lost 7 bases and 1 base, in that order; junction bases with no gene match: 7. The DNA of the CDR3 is TGTGCCAGTAACCCAGACAGGGGGCGAAGCAATCAGCCCCAGCATTTT. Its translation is CASNPDRGRSNQPQHF.

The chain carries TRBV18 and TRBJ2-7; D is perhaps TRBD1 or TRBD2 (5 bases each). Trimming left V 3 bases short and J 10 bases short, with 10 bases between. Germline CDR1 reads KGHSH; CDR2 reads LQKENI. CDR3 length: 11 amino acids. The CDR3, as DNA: TGTGCCAGCTCACCGGAGAGGGACCAGTACTTC. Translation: CASSPERDQYF. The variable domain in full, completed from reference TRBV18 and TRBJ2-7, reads NAGVMQNPRHLVRRRGQEARLRCSPMKGHSHVYWYRQLPEEGLKFMVYLQKENIIDESGMPKERFSAEFPKEGPSILRIQQVVRGDSAAYFCASSPERDQYFGPGTRLTVT.

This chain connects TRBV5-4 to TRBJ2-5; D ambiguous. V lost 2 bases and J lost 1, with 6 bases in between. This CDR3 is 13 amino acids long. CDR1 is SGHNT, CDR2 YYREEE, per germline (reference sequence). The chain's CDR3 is CASSFAAQETQYF. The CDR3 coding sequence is TGTGCCAGCAGCTTCGCGGCCCAAGAGACCCAGTACTTC. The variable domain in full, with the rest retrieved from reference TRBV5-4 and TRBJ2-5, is ETGVTQSPTHLIKTRGQQVTLRCSSQSGHNTVSWYQQALGQGPQFIFQYYREEENGRGNFPPRFSGLQFPNYSSELNVNALELDDSALYLCASSFAAQETQYFGPGTRLLVL.

The CDR3 loop reads CASRLVSRRRGRQETQYF. CDR3 sequence (DNA): TGTGCAAGTCGCTTAGTATCAAGGCGGCGGGGGCGGCAAGAGACCCAGTACTTC. The J gene is TRBJ2-5, the V gene TRBV12-2; the D call in the table, TRBD2, was not verified against the DNA. TRBV12-2 is assigned pseudogene status. This CDR3 has 18 residues.

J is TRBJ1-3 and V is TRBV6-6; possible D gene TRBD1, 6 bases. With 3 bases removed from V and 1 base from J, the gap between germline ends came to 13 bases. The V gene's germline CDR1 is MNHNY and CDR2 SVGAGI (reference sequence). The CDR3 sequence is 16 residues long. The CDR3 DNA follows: TGTGCCAGCAGTTATCCTTTCACAGGGTCTGGAAACACCATATATTTT. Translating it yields CASSYPFTGSGNTIYF.

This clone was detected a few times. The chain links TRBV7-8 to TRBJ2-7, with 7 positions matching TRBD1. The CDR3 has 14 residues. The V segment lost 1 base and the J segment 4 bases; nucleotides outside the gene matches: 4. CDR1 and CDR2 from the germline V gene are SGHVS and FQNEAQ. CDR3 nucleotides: TGTGCCAGCAGCTTAGGGGCAGGGGGTTACGAGCAGTACTTC. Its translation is CASSLGAGGYEQYF.

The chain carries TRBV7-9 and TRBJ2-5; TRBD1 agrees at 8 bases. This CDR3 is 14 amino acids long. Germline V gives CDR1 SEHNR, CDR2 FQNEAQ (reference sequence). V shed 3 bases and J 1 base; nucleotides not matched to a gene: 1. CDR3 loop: CASSFGTGQETQYF. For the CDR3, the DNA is TGTGCCAGCAGCTTCGGGACAGGCCAAGAGACCCAGTACTTC.

The CDR3 region is CASSFAGREAFF. The CDR3 DNA sequence: TGTGCCAGCAGTTTTGCGGGCCGTGAAGCTTTCTTT. The chain uses TRBV27 and TRBJ1-1; the D is unclear. CDR1 MNHEY and CDR2 SMNVEV come from the germline V gene (reference sequence). The ends were cut back, 3 bases at V and 7 bases at J, with 9 bases in the middle. This CDR3 has 12 residues.

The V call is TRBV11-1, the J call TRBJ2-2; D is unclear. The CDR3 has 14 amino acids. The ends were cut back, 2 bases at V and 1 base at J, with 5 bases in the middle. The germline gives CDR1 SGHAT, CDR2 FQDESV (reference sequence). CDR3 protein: CASSLMMNTGELFF. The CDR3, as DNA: TGTGCCAGCAGCTTAATGATGAACACCGGGGAGCTGTTTTTT.

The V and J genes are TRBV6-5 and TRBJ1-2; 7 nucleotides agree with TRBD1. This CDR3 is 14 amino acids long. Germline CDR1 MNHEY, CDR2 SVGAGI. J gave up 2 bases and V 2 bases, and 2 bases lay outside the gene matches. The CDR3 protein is CASSYGGGNYGYTF. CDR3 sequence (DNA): TGTGCCAGCAGTTACGGAGGGGGCAACTATGGCTACACCTTC.

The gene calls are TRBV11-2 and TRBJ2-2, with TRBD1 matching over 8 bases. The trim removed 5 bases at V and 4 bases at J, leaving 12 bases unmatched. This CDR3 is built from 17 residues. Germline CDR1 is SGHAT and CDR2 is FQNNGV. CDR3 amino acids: CASSAIGMTGATGELFF. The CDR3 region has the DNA TGTGCCAGCAGCGCCATAGGAATGACAGGGGCCACCGGGGAGCTGTTTTTT.

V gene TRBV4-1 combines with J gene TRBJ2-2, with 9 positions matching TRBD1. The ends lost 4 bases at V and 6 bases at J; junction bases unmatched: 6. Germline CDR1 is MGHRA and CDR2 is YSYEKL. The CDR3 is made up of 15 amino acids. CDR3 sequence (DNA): TGCGCCAGCAGCCCACGGGACAGGGAGTCCGGGGAGCTGTTTTTT. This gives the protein CASSPRDRESGELFF.

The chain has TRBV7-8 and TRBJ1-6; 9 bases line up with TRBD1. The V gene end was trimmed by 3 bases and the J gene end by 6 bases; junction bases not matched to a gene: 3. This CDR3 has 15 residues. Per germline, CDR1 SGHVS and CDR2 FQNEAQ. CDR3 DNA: TGTGCCAGCAGCTTCGAGACAGGGGGTAATTCACCCCTCCACTTT. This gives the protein CASSFETGGNSPLHF.

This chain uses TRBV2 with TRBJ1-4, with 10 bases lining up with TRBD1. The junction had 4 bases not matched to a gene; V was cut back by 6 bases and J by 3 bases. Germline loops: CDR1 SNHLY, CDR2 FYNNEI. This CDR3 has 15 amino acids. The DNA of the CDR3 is TGTGCCAGCAGGCCCGGGACAGGGGCTAATGAAAAACTGTTTTTT. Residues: CASRPGTGANEKLFF. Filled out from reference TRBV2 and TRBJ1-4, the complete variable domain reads EPEVTQTPSHQVTQMGQEVILRCVPISNHLYFYWYRQILGQKVEFLVSFYNNEISEKSEIFDDQFSVERPDGSNFTLKIRSTKLEDSAMYFCASRPGTGANEKLFFGSGTQLSVL.

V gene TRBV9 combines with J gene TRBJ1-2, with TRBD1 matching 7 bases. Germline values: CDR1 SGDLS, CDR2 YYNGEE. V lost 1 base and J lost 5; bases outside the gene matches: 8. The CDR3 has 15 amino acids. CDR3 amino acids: CASSVLSGTDYGYTF. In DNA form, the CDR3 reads TGTGCCAGCAGCGTACTCTCCGGGACAGATTATGGCTACACCTTC.

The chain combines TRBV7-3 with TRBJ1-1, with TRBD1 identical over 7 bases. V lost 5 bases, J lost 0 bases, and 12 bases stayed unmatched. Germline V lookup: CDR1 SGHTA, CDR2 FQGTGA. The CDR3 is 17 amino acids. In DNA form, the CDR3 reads TGTGCCAGCAGCCCGATACGCCGGACAGGCTTGAACACTGAAGCTTTCTTT. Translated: CASSPIRRTGLNTEAFF.

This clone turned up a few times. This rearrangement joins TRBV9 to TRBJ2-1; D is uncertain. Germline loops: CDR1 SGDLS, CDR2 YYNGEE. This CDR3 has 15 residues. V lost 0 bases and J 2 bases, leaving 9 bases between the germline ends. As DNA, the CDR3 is TGTGCCAGCAGCGTAGATCTGCTCACCTACAATGAGCAGTTCTTC. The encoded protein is CASSVDLLTYNEQFF.

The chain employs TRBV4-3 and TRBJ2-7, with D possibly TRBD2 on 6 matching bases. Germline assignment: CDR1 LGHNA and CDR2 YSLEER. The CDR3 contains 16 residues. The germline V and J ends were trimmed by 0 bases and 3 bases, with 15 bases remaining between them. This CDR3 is CASSQDRTGEVYEQYF. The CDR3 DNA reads TGCGCCAGCAGCCAAGATAGAACGGGGGAGGTCTACGAGCAGTACTTC.

This chain's CDR3 is CASSQIEGTGNTIYF. CDR3 DNA: TGCGCCAGCAGCCAAATCGAAGGGACTGGAAACACCATATATTTT. This chain links TRBV4-3 with TRBJ1-3, with D unclear. In germline, CDR1 is LGHNA, CDR2 YSLEER. Deletions cut 2 bases from V and 2 bases from J, with 10 bases between. There are 15 residues in the CDR3.

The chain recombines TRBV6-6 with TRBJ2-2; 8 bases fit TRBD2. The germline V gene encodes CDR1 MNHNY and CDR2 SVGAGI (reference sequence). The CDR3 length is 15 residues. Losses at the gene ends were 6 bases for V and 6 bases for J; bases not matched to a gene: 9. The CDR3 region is CASRPLRGVAGELFF. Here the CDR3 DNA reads TGTGCCAGCAGACCCTTGCGGGGGGTTGCCGGGGAGCTGTTTTTT.

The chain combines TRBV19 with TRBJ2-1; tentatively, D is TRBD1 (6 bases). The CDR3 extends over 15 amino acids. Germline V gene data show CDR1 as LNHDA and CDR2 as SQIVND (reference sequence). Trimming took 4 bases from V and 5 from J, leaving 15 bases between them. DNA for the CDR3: TGTGCCAGTAGTACCGGACAGTTCGTCCACAATGAGCAGTTCTTC. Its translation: CASSTGQFVHNEQFF.

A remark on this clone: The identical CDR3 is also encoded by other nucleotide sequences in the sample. The CDR3 is CSVGAEWRGTYEQYF. The CDR3 DNA sequence: TGCAGCGTTGGAGCCGAATGGCGAGGGACCTACGAGCAGTACTTC. This rearrangement joins TRBV29-1 to TRBJ2-7; TRBD2 might be the D (5 bases). Trimming shortened V by 4 bases and J by 2 bases, and 18 bases separated the two germline ends. The CDR3 has 15 residues. Germline V gene data show CDR1 as SQVTM and CDR2 as ANQGSEA.

In DNA form, the CDR3 reads TGTGCCAGCAGCGTAGCGTTGCGGCCTCGAAAGGATACGCAGTATTTT. This translates into CASSVALRPRKDTQYF. The chain is built from TRBV9 and TRBJ2-3; no clear D gene. The CDR3 sequence is 16 residues long. With 0 bases removed from V and 6 bases from J, the gap between germline ends came to 17 bases. Germline-derived CDR1 and CDR2 are SGDLS and YYNGEE.

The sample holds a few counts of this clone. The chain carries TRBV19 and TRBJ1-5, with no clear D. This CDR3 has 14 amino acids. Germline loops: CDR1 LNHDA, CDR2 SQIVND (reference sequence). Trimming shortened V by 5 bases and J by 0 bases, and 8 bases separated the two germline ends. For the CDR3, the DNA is TGTGCCAGTAGTCCCCGGATTAGCAATCAGCCCCAGCATTTT. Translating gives CASSPRISNQPQHF.

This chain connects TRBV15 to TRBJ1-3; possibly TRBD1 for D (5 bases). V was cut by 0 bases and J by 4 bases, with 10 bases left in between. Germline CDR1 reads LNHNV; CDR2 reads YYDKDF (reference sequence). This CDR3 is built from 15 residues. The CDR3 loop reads CATSRDGGPGNTIYF. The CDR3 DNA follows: TGTGCCACCAGCAGAGATGGGGGACCGGGAAACACCATATATTTT.

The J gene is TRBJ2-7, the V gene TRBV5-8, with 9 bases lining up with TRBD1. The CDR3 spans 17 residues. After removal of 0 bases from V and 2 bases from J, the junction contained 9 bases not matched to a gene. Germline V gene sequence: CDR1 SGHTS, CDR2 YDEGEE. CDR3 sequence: CASSLGDRVPNAYEQYF. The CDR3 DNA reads TGTGCCAGCAGCTTGGGGGACAGGGTCCCTAACGCCTACGAGCAGTACTTC. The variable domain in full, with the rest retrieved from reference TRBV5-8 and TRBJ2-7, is EAGVTQSPTHLIKTRGQQATLRCSPISGHTSVYWYQQALGLGLQFLLWYDEGEERNRGNFPPRFSGRQFPNYSSELNVNALELEDSALYLCASSLGDRVPNAYEQYFGPGTRLTVT.

CDR3 sequence: CASSYQGRGGPGSYNEQFF. CDR3 DNA: TGTGCCAGCAGTTACCAGGGGCGGGGGGGTCCCGGCTCCTACAATGAGCAGTTCTTC. The chain is built from TRBV6-7 and TRBJ2-1; 9 bases align to TRBD2. TRBV6-7 has ORF status, its function being uncertain. The CDR3 consists of 19 residues. With V trimmed by 2 bases and J by 0 bases, 11 bases remained unmatched.

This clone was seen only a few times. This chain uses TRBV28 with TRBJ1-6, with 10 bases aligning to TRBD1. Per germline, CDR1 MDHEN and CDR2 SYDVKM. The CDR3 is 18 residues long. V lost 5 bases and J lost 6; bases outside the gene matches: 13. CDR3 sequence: CASSPVGVTGGVNSPLHF. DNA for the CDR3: TGTGCCAGCAGTCCCGTGGGGGTGACAGGGGGCGTTAATTCACCCCTCCACTTT.

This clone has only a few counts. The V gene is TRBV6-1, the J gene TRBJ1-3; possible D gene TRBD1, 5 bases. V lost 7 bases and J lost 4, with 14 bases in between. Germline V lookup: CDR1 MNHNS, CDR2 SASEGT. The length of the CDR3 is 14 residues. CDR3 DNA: TGTGCCAGCACGACGGGGCTCTCGGGAAACACCATATATTTT. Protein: CASTTGLSGNTIYF.

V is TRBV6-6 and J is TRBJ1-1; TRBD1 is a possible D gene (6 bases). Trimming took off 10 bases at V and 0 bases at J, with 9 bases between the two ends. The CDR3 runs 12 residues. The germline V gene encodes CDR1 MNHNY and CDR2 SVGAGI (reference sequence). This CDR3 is CATGQMNTEAFF. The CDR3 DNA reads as TGTGCCACCGGACAGATGAACACTGAAGCTTTCTTT.

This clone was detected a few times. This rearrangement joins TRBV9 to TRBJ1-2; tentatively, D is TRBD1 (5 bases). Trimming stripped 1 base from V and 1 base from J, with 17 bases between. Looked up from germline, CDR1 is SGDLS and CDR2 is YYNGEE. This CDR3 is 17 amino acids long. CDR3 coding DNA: TGTGCCAGCAGCGTATTTTCGGATGGGACGTTTAACTATGGCTACACCTTC. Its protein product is CASSVFSDGTFNYGYTF.